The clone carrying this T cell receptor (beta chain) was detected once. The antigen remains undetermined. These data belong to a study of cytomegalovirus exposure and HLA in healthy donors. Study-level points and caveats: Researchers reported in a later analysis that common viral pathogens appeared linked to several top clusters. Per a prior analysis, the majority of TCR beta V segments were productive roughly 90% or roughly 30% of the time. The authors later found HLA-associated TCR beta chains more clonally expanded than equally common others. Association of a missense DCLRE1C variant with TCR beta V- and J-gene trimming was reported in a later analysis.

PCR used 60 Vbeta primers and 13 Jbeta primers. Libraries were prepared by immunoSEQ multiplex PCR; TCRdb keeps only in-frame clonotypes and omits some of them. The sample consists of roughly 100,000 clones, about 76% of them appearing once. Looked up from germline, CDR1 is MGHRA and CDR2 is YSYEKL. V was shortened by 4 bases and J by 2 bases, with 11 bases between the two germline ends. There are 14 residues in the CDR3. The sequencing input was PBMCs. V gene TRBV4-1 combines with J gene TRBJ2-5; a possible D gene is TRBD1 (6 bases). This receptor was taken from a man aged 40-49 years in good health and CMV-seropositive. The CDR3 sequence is CASSLGQLQETQYF. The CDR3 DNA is TGCGCCAGCAGCCTCGGACAGCTGCAAGAGACCCAGTACTTC.